This TCR beta chain appears in the sequencing data of a study of CD8 T cells in ankylosing spondylitis. Study-wide points: For ankylosing spondylitis blood, a TCR beta motif of under ten highly homologous variants appeared characteristic.

Germline V lookup: CDR1 MDHEN, CDR2 SYDVKM. The V segment lost 6 bases and the J segment 1 base; nucleotides outside the gene matches: 2. The CDR3 is 15 amino acids. MiXCR, applied by TCRdb to the 5' RACE reads, yields one record per CDR3 protein. This table holds roughly 470,000 distinct CDR3 sequences, roughly 26% found once. This clonotype occurred a few times. As yet, its antigen is unknown. This receptor was identified in a male donor with ankylosing spondylitis. The rearrangement links TRBV28 to TRBJ1-3; TRBD1 agrees at 11 bases. Input material: blood, either unsorted or a sorted T cell fraction (not recorded which). The CDR3 sequence is CASSGQGASGNTIYF. The CDR3 nucleotides are TGTGCCAGCAGCGGACAGGGGGCGTCTGGAAACACCATATATTTT. Full variable domain (missing parts from reference TRBV28 and TRBJ1-3): DVKVTQSSRYLVKRTGEKVFLECVQDMDHENMFWYRQDPGLGLRLIYFSYDVKMKEKGDIPEGYSVSREKKERFSLILESASTNQTSMYLCASSGQGASGNTIYFGEGSWLTVV.